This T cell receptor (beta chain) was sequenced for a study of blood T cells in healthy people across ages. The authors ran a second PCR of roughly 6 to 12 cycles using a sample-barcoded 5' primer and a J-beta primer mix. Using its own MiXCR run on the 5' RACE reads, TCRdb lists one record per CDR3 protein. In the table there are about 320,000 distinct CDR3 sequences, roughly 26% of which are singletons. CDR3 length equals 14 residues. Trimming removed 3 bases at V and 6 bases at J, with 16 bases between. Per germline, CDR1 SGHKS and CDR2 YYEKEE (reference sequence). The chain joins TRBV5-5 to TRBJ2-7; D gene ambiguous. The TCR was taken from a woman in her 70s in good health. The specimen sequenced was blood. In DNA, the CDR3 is TGTGCCAGCAGCTCGGATCGAAGCGTGACCGAGCAGTACTTC. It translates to CASSSDRSVTEQYF.